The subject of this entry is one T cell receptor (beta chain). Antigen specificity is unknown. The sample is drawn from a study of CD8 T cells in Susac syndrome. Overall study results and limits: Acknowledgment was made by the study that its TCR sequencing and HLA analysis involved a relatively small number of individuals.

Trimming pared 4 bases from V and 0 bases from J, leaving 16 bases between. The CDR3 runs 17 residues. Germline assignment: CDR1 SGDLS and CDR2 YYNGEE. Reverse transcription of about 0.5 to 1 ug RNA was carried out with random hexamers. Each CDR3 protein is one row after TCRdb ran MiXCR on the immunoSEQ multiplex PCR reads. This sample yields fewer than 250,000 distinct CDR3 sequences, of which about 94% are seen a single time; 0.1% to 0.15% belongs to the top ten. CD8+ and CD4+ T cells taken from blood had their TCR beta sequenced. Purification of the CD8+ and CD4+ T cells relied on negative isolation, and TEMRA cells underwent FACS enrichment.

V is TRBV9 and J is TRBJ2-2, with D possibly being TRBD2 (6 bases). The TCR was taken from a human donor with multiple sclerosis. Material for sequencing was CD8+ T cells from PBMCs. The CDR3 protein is CASSYGTSTPNTGELFF. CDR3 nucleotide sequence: TGTGCCAGCAGCTACGGGACTTCTACTCCGAACACCGGGGAGCTGTTTTTT.